This TCR beta chain was found in a study of spatial heterogeneity in lung cancer. One entry per CDR3 protein, called by TCRdb with MiXCR from the 5' RACE reads. The top ten hold over 9% of the sample, which has 9,500 to 15,000 distinct CDR3 sequences, 6.2% seen once. The sample holds many counts of this clonotype. Stated time point: sample taken at primary tumor resection. Material for sequencing was whole RNA from tumor, nontumor lung or frozen PBMC, left unsorted. The clonotype was recovered from a male donor with early-stage non-small cell lung cancer. The sequences come from normal lung tissue next to the tumor, collected at surgery.

The CDR3 protein is CASSLATEAFF. The DNA of the CDR3 is TGTGCCAGCAGTTTAGCAACTGAAGCTTTCTTT. V and J are TRBV28 and TRBJ1-1; no clear D gene. Trimming pared 2 bases from V and 5 bases from J, leaving 3 bases between. The CDR3 sequence is 11 residues long. CDR1 is MDHEN and CDR2 is SYDVKM in the germline V gene.